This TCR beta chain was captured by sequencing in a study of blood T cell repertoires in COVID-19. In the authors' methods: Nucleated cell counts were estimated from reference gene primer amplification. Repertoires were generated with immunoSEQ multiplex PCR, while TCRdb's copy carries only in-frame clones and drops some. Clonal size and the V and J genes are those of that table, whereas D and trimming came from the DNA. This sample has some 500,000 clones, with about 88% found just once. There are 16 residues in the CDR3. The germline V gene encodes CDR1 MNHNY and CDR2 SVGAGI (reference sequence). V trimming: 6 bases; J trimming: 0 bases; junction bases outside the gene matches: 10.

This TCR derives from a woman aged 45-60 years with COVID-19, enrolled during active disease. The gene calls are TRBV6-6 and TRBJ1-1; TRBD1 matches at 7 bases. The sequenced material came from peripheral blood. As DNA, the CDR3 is TGTGCCAGCAGGACAGACAGGGTTGGAATGAACACTGAAGCTTTCTTT. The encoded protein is CASRTDRVGMNTEAFF.